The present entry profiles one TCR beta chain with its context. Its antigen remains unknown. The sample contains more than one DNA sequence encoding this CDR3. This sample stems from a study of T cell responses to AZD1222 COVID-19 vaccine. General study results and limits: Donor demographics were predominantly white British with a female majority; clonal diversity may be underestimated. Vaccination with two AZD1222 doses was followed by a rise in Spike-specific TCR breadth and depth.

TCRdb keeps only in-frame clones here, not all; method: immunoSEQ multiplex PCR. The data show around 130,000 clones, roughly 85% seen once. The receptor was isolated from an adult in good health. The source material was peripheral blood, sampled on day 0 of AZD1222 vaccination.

The CDR3 sequence: CASSSPGQSSYEQYF. The CDR3 nucleotides are TGTGCCAGCAGCTCACCGGGACAGTCATCCTACGAGCAGTACTTC. V and J are TRBV7-2 and TRBJ2-7; the match to TRBD1 covers 7 bases. Germline CDR1 and CDR2: SGHTA and FQGNSA. Trimming at V came to 4 bases and at J to 1 base, leaving 7 bases not matched to a gene. The CDR3 extends over 15 amino acids. The full variable domain, in which reference TRBV7-2 and TRBJ2-7 provide the parts outside the CDR3, is GAGVSQSPSNKVTEKGKDVELRCDPISGHTALYWYRQSLGQGLEFLIYFQGNSAPDKSGLPSDRFSAERTGGSVSTLTIQRTQQEDSAVYLCASSSPGQSSYEQYFGPGTRLTVT.